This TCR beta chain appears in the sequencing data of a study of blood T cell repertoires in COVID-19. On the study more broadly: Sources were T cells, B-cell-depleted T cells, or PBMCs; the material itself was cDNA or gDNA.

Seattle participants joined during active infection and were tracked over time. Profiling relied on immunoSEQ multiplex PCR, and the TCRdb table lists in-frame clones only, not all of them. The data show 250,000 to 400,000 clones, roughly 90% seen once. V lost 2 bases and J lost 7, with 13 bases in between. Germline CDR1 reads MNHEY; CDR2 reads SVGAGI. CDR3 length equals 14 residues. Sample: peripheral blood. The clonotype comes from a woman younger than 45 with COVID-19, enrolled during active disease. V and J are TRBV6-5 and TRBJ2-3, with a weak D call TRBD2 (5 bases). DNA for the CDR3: TGTGCCAGCAGTTACGTGTTGGGAGAATATACGCAGTATTTT. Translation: CASSYVLGEYTQYF.